The clone carrying this T cell receptor (beta chain) was recorded only once. With 1 base removed from V and 1 base from J, the gap between germline ends came to 11 bases. This CDR3 is 15 amino acids long. Germline loops: CDR1 SGHTA, CDR2 FQGNSA. The record originates from a study of blood T cell repertoires in COVID-19. Study background: Samples taken during acute and convalescent COVID-19 were collected in the United States, Italy and Spain.

In the source study's methods: Reference gene primer amplification in the assay estimated nucleated cell counts. TCRdb keeps only in-frame clones here, not all; method: immunoSEQ multiplex PCR. D and trimming come from the DNA, and the V and J calls and clone size come from that table. This repertoire shows 26,000 or so clones, around 88% found once; its top ten account for around 15%. Sample: peripheral blood. The V and J genes are TRBV7-2 and TRBJ2-7, with TRBD1 as a possible D gene (7 bases). The sequence came from a human donor in a cohort sampled during active COVID-19. The chain's CDR3 is CASSLVAGQSYEQYF. CDR3 sequence (DNA): TGTGCCAGCAGCTTAGTGGCGGGACAGTCCTACGAGCAGTACTTC.